This TCR beta chain was identified in a study of blood T cell repertoires in COVID-19. Measured with immunoSEQ multiplex PCR; TCRdb has only the in-frame clones, and not every one. This sample carries some 150,000 clones, roughly 73% of them seen once, and the ten largest clones take roughly 9%. This CDR3 is 14 amino acids long. The V and J genes are TRBV21-1 and TRBJ1-3; TRBD1, the D gene given by the table, was not confirmed from the DNA. TRBV21-1 is an annotated pseudogene. The sample comprised peripheral blood. The source of this sequence is a woman between 50 and 59 years old with active or convalescent COVID-19. The CDR3 coding sequence is TGTGCCAGCAGTACAGGGTACTCTGGAAACACCATATATTTT. Protein product: CASSTGYSGNTIYF.